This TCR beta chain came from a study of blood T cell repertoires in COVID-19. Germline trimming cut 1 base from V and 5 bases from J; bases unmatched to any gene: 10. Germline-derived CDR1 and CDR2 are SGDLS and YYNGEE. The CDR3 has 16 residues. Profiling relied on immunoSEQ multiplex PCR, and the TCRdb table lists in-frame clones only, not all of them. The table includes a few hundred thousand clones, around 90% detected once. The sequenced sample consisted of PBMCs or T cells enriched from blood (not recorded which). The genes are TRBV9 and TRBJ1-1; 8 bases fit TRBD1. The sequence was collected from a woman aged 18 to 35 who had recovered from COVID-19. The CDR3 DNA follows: TGTGCCAGCAGCGTAAGTCCGGGCAGGGGGCGGACTGAAGCTTTCTTT. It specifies CASSVSPGRGRTEAFF.